This TCR beta chain was sequenced in a study of T cells in Graves' hyperthyroidism and ophthalmopathy. Amplified TCR beta CDR3 regions came from RNA transcripts. TCR CDR3 regions were first amplified by RT-PCR with HTBI primers. One entry per CDR3 protein results from TCRdb running MiXCR on the multiplex PCR reads. The table includes about 270,000 distinct CDR3 sequences, 24% detected once. V lost 1 base to trimming and J lost 0 bases; unmatched junction nucleotides: 6. This CDR3 region has 17 residues. This chain uses TRBV12-3 or TRBV12-4 with TRBJ2-7, with TRBD2 identical over 10 bases. This clonotype was obtained from a woman between 40 and 55 years old with Graves' ophthalmopathy. The material sequenced was blood. The CDR3 sequence: CASSLGSTSGNSYEQYF. In nucleotides, the CDR3 is TGTGCCAGCAGTTTAGGGTCCACTAGCGGGAACTCCTACGAGCAGTACTTC.